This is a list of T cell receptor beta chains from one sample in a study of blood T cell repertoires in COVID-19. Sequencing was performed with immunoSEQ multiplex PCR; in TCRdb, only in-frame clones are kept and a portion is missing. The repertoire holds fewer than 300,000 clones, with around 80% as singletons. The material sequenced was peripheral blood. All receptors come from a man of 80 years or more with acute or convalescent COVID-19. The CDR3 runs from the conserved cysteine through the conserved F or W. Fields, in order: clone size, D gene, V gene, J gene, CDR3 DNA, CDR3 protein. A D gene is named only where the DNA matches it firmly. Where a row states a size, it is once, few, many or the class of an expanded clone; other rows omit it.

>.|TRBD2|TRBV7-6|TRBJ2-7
TGTGCCAGCAGCCCCGGGACTAGCGGGAGGGCCGTGCGCTCCTACGAGCAGTACTTC
CASSPGTSGRAVRSYEQYF
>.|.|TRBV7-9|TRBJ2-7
TGTGCCAGCAGCGCAATAGCTTACGAGCAGTACTTC
CASSAIAYEQYF
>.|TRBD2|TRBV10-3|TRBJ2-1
TGTGCCATCAGTGAGTCTCGGGGGGCCTACAATGAGCAGTTCTTC
CAISESRGAYNEQFF
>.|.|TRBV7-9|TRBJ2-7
TGTGCCAGCAGCTTTGGTCTAGCGCCCTACGAGCAGTACTTC
CASSFGLAPYEQYF
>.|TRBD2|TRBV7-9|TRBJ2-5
TGTGCCAGCAGCTTAGCGGGAGGGACGGAGACCCAGTACTTC
CASSLAGGTETQYF
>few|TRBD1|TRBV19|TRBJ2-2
TGTGCCAGTAGTATATTGGGGACAGAGAACACCGGGGAGCTGTTTTTT
CASSILGTENTGELFF
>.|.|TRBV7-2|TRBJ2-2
TGTGCCAGCAGATACGGCGGGGAGCTGTTTTTT
CASRYGGELFF
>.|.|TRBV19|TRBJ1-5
TGTGCCAGTACCCCGTCCCGCAGTAGCAATCAGCCCCAGCATTTT
CASTPSRSSNQPQHF
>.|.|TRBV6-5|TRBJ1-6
TGTGCCAGCAGTCCCACATGGGGAGATTCACCCCTCCACTTT
CASSPTWGDSPLHF
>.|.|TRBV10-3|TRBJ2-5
TGTGCCATCAGTGGCGACGGACTCCGCTCGCCGACCCAGTACTTC
CAISGDGLRSPTQYF
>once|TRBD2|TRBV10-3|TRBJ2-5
TGTGCCACCACTAGCGGGGGAGAGACCCAGTACTTC
CATTSGGETQYF
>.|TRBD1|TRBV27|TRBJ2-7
TGTGCCAGCGGCAGGGACAGGCAGTACTTC
CASGRDRQYF
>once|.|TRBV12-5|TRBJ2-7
TGTGCTAGTGGAACCGGACTTGGCGAGCAGTACTTC
CASGTGLGEQYF
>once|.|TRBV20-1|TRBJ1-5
TGCAGTGCTAGTAAGCTCAGCAATCAGCCCCAGCATTTT
CSASKLSNQPQHF
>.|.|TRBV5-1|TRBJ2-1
TGCGCCAGCAGCTTGGTACCGGGTGGGCAGTTCTTC
CASSLVPGGQFF
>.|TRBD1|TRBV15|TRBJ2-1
TGTGCCACCAGCTGGGGACAGCTACCCACCAATGAGCAGTTCTTC
CATSWGQLPTNEQFF
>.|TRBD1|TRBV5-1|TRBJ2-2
TGCGCCAGCAGCCTCGCACCGGGACAGGGGATCACCGGGGAGCTGTTTTTT
CASSLAPGQGITGELFF
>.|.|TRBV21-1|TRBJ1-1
TGTGCCAGCAGAAGGTCGAAGGGAGACACTGAAGCTTTCTTT
CASRRSKGDTEAFF
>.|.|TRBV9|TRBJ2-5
TGTGCCAGCAGCGATGGGGGGTTGGTCCAGACCCAGTACTTC
CASSDGGLVQTQYF
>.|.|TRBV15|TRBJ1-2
TGTGCCACCAGCAGAGATCCGGTAGGGGTGGGATACAACTATGGCTACACCTTC
CATSRDPVGVGYNYGYTF
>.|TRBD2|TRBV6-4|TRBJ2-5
TGTGCCAGCAGTGTCGGCGCGGGGGAAGAGACCCAGTACTTC
CASSVGAGEETQYF
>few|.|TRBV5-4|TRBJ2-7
TGTGCCAGCAGCTTGGATTCAGGGGGGTACGAGCAGTACTTC
CASSLDSGGYEQYF
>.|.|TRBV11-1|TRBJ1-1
TGTGCCAGCAGCCCTAATAGAAACACTGAAGCTTTCTTT
CASSPNRNTEAFF
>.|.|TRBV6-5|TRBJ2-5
TGTGCCAGCAGTTGGGTGGCGGAAGAGACCCAGTACTTC
CASSWVAEETQYF
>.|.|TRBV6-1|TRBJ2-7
TGTGCCAGCAGTGAAACGGCCAGGGCACTCAACTACGAGCAGTACTTC
CASSETARALNYEQYF
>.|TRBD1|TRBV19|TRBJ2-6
TGTGCCAGTAGTTCAGGGGGCTCTGGGGCCAACGTCCTGACTTTC
CASSSGGSGANVLTF
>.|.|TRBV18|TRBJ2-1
TGTGCCAGCTCACCACCCTCAGGGGCCTACAATGAGCAGTTCTTC
CASSPPSGAYNEQFF
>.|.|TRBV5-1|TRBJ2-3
TGCGCCAGCAGCTTGGGCTACTTCTTAACAGGGATCGGAGCAGATACGCAGTATTTT
CASSLGYFLTGIGADTQYF
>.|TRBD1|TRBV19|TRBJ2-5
TGTGCCAGTAGTGGCACAGGGGAATATGAGACCCAGTACTTC
CASSGTGEYETQYF
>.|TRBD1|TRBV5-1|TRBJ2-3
TGCGCCAGCAGCTTGGGAACAGGGGGCGTGACAGATACGCAGTATTTT
CASSLGTGGVTDTQYF
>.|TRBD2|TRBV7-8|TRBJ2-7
TGTGCCAGCAGCCGAGAGGGGACTAGCGGGACCTACGAGCAGTACTTC
CASSREGTSGTYEQYF
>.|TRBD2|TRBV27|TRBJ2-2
TGTGCCAGCAGACGGAGAGAATGGACTAGCGGGAGTGTCGGAGTCGTCGGGGAGCTGTTTTTT
CASRRREWTSGSVGVVGELFF
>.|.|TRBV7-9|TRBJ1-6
TGTGCCAGCAGCTTGGACAGCCCTAATTCACCCCTCCACTTT
CASSLDSPNSPLHF
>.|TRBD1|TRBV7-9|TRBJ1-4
TGTGCCAGCAGCTTAGTACTGGCGGGGACAGGGGTCGGCGAAAAACTGTTTTTT
CASSLVLAGTGVGEKLFF
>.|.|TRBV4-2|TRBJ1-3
TGTGCCAGCAGCAAAGCTCACCTGGAGTCCTCTGGAAACACCATATATTTT
CASSKAHLESSGNTIYF
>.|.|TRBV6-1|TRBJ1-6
TGTGCCAGCAGTGAAGTCGGAGAAGATTCACCCCTCCACTTT
CASSEVGEDSPLHF
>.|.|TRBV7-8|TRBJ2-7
TGTGCCAGCAGCGCCGGTCTTTTCTACGAGCAGTACTTC
CASSAGLFYEQYF
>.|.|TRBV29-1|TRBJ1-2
TGCAGCGTTAAAGGGGCCGATGGCTACACCTTC
CSVKGADGYTF
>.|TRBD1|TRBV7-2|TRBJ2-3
TGTGCCAGCAGCCTCCAACAGGGGACAGATACGCAGTATTTT
CASSLQQGTDTQYF
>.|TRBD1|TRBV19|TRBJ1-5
TGTGCCAGTAGTCCGCTGGACAGGGACAGTCAGCCCCAGCATTTT
CASSPLDRDSQPQHF
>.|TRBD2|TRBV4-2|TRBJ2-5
TGTGCCAGCAGCCAGGGGCAGCGGGGGGCCCAAGAGACCCAGTACTTC
CASSQGQRGAQETQYF
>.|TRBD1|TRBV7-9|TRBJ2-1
TGTGCCAGCAGCTTGCCAAGACAGGGGGTATACAATGAGCAGTTCTTC
CASSLPRQGVYNEQFF